This entry is about one TCR beta chain. As yet, its antigen is unknown. The sorted-subset replicate PCRs were given around 0.2 ug DNA, which is tens of thousands of T cell genomes. TCRdb's copy holds only in-frame clones and misses some; the assay was immunoSEQ multiplex PCR. The sample has some 980,000 clones; 60% to 85% are singletons. This sample is drawn from a study of shared clonotypes between healthy human individuals. Points from the study as a whole: Generation probabilities of non-shared clonotypes were lower (relative to those shared by all four donors). Rarefaction gave evidence that sorted-subset sequencing remained incomplete despite large depth.

CD4+ cell separation produced CD45RA+ naive and CD45RA-negative memory subsets. The sequenced sample consisted of memory CD4+ T cells sorted from blood. Stated subset: CD45RA-negative fraction. The receptor comes from a man younger than 35 in good health.

This chain's CDR3 is CSATLGGEQFF. DNA for the CDR3: TGCAGTGCTACCTTAGGGGGTGAGCAGTTCTTC. The V and J genes are TRBV20-1 and TRBJ2-1, with D perhaps matching TRBD1 (6 bases). The germline V and J ends were trimmed by 4 bases and 9 bases, with 10 bases remaining between them. Germline CDR1 and CDR2: DFQATT and SNEGSKA (reference sequence). The CDR3 sequence is 11 residues long.